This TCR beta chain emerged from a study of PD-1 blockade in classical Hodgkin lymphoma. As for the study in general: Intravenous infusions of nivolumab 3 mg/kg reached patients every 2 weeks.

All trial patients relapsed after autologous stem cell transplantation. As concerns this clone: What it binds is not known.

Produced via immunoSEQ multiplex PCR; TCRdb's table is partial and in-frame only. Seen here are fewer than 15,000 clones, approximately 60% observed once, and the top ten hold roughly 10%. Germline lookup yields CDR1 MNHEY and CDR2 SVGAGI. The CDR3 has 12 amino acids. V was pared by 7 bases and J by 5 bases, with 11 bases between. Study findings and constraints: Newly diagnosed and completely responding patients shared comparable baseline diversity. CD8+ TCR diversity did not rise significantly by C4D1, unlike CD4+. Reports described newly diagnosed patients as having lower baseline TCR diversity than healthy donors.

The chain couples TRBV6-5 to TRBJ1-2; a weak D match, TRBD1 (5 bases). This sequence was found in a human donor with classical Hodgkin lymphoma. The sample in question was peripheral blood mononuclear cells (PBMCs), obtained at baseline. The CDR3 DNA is TGTGCCAGCACTCACCAGGGTTATGGCTACACCTTC. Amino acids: CASTHQGYGYTF.